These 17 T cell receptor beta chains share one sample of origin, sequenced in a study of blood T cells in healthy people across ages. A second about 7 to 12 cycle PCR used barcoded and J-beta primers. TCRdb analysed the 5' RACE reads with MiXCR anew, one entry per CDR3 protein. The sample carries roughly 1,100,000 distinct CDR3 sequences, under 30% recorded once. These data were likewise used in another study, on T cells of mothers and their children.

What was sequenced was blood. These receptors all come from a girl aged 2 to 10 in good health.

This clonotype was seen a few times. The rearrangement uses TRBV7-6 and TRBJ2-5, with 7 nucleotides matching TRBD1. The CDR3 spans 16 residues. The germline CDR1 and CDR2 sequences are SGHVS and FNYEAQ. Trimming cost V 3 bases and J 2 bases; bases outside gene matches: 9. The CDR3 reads CASSLGRDSRQETQYF. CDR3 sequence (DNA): TGTGCCAGCAGCTTGGGCCGGGACAGTCGTCAAGAGACCCAGTACTTC.

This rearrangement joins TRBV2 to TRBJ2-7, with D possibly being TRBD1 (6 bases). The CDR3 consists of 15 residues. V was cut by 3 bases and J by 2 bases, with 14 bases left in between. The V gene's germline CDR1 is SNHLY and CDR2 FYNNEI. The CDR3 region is CASSDRQGYPYEQYF. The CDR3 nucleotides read TGTGCCAGCAGTGATCGGCAGGGGTATCCCTACGAGCAGTACTTC.

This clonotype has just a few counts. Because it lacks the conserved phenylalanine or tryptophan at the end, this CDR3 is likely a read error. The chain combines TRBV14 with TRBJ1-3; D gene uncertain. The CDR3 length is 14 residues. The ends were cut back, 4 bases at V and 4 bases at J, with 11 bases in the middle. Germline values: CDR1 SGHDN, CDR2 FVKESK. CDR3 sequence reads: CASSPEARGNTIYS. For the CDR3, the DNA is TGTGCCAGCAGCCCGGAAGCGCGGGGAAACACCATATATTCT.

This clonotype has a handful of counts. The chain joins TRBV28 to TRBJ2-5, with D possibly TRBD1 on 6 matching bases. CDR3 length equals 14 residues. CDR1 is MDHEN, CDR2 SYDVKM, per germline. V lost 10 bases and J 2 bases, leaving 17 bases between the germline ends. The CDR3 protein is CAIQLTGNQETQYF. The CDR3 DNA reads TGTGCCATCCAATTGACAGGAAATCAAGAGACCCAGTACTTC.

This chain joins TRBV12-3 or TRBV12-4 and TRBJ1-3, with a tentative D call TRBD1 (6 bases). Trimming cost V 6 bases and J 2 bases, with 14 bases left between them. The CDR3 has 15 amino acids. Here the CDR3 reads CASSSTGQTGNTIYF. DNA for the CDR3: TGTGCCAGCAGCTCTACTGGACAGACTGGAAACACCATATATTTT.

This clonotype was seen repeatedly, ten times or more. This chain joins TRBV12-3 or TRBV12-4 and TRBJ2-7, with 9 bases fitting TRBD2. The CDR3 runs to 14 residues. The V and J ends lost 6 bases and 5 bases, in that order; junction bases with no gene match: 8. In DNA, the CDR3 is TGTGCCAGCAGCCATAGCGGGAGAAGCCACGAGCAGTACTTC. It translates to CASSHSGRSHEQYF.

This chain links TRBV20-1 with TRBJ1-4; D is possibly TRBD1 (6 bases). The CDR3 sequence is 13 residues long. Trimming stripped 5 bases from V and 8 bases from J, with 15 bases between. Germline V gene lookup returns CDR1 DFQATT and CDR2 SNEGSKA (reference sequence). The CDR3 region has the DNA TGCAGTGCTCCTAGACAGGAGGGGGAAAAACTGTTTTTT. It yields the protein CSAPRQEGEKLFF.

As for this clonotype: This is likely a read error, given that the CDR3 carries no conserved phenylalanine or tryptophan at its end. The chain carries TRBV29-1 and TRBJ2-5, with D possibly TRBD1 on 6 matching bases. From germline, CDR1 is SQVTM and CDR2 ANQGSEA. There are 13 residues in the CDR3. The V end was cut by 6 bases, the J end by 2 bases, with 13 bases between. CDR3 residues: CSVAGQPQETQYL. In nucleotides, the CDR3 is TGCAGCGTAGCCGGACAGCCTCAAGAGACCCAGTACCTC.

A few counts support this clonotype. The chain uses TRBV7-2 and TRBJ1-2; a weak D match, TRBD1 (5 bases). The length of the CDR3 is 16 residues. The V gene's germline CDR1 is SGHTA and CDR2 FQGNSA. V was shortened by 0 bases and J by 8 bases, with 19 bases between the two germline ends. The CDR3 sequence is CASSLAGEASGLGYTF. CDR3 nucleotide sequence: TGTGCCAGCAGCTTAGCTGGGGAGGCGTCAGGGTTGGGCTACACCTTC.

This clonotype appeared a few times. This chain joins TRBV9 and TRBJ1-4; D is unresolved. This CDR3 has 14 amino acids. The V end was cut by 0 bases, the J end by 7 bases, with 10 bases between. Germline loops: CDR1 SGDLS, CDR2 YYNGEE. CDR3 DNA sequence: TGTGCCAGCAGCGTAGGGGTCAGAACTGAAAAACTGTTTTTT. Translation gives CASSVGVRTEKLFF. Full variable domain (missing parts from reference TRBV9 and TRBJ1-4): DSGVTQTPKHLITATGQRVTLRCSPRSGDLSVYWYQQSLDQGLQFLIQYYNGEERAKGNILERFSAQQFPDLHSELNLSSLELGDSALYFCASSVGVRTEKLFFGSGTQLSVL.

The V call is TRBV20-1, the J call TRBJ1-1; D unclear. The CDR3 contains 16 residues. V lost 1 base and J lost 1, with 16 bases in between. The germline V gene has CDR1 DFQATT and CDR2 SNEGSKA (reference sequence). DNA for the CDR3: TGCAGTGCTAGAGGTCTTGGTGGAATGGCGAACACTGAAGCTTTCTTT. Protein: CSARGLGGMANTEAFF.

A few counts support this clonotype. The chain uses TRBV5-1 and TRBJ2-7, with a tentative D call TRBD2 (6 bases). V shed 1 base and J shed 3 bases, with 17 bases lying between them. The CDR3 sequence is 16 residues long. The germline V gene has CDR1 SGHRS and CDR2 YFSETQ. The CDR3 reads CASSLTPAGAIYEQYF. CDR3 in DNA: TGCGCCAGCAGCTTGACTCCAGCGGGCGCGATCTACGAGCAGTACTTC.

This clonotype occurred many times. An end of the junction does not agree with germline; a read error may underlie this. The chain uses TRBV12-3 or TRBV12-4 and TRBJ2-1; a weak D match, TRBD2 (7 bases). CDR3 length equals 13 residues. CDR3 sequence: CASSGGTYNEQFF. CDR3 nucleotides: TGCGCCAGCTCCGGGGGGACATACAATGAGCAGTTCTTC.

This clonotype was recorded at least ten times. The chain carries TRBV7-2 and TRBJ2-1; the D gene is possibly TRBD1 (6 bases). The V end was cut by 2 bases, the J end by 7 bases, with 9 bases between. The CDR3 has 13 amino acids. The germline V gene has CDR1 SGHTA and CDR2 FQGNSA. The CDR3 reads CASSLTGMNEQFF. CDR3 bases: TGTGCCAGCAGCTTAACAGGGATGAATGAGCAGTTCTTC.

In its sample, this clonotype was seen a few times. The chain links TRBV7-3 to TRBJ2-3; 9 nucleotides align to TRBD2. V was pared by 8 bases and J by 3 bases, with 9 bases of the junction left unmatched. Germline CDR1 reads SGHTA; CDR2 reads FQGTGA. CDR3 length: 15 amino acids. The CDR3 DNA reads TGTGCCAGCTCATTTGGAGCGGGAGGAACAGATACGCAGTATTTT. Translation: CASSFGAGGTDTQYF.

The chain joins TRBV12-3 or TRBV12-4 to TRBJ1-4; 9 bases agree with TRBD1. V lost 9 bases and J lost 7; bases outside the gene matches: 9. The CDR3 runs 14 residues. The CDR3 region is CASSQTGGAEKLFF. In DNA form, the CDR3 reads TGTGCCAGTAGCCAGACAGGGGGGGCTGAAAAACTGTTTTTT.

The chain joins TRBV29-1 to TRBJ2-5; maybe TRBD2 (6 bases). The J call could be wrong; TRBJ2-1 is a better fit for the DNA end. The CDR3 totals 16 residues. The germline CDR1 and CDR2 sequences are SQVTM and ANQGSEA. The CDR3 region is CSVVAKPGLKGLEQFF. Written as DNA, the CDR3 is TGCAGCGTTGTGGCCAAGCCAGGACTAAAGGGGTTGGAGCAGTTCTTC.